This T cell receptor (beta chain) appears in the sequencing data of a study of blood T cell repertoires in COVID-19. The overall study: COVID-19 samples, acute and convalescent, were from the United States, Italy and Spain.

Original processing methods: The assay estimated nucleated cells by amplifying reference gene primers. Here immunoSEQ multiplex PCR was the method, and the copy in TCRdb shows in-frame clones only, minus some. Clone size and V and J calls were adopted from that table, with D and trimming inferred from the DNA. The table includes some 110,000 clones, 80% detected once. This clone was picked up a small number of times. V lost 6 bases and J 7 bases, leaving 16 bases between the germline ends. The germline V gene has CDR1 SNHLY and CDR2 FYNNEI. The CDR3 length is 14 residues. Sequenced: peripheral blood. The rearrangement links TRBV2 to TRBJ2-1; tentatively, D is TRBD2 (5 bases). The receptor's source is a man aged 55 to 69 with active or convalescent COVID-19. The CDR3 region has the DNA TGTGCCAGCAGCCCCCTAGCTATGAGTAATGAGCAGTTCTTC. Translating it yields CASSPLAMSNEQFF.